The rows below give T cell receptor beta chains drawn from one sample of a study of regulatory T cells in long-lasting Graves disease. TCRdb re-called the multiplex PCR reads through MiXCR, storing one row per CDR3 protein. In the table there are 430,000 or so distinct CDR3 sequences, around a fifth of which are singletons. The material sequenced was peripheral blood mononuclear cells (PBMCs), taken when the disease was refractory, from a patient treated with antithyroid drugs. All receptors come from a female donor with Graves disease. Each CDR3 is given with its conserved first and last residue. D genes are given only for firm matches. Clone size is given for some rows only: seen once, a few or many times, or a class if the clone is expanded.

abundance	len	d_gene	v_gene	j_gene	CDR3aa	CDR3nt
few	17	TRBD1	TRBV7-2	TRBJ1-5	CASSLASLRQGFWPQHF	TGTGCCAGCAGCTTAGCGTCATTGAGACAGGGCTTTTGGCCCCAGCATTTT
NA	14	NA	TRBV20-1	TRBJ2-2	CSAPKTEYTGGLFF	TGCAGTGCTCCAAAGACAGAATACACCGGGGGGCTGTTTTTT
NA	12	NA	TRBV6-2/TRBV6-3	TRBJ2-5	CASSYWQETQYF	TGTGCCAGCAGTTACTGGCAAGAGACCCAGTACTTC
many	14	NA	TRBV13	TRBJ2-5	CASSERLDQETQYF	TGTGCCAGCAGCGAACGACTAGACCAAGAGACCCAGTACTTC
many	13	NA	TRBV20-1	TRBJ2-7	CSARDYRYSEQYF	TGCAGTGCTAGAGATTACCGGTATTCCGAGCAGTACTTC
few	19	TRBD2	TRBV3-1	TRBJ2-5	CASSQDGIAGGPEKETQYF	TGTGCCAGCAGCCAAGATGGGATAGCGGGAGGGCCGGAGAAAGAGACCCAGTACTTC
few	14	NA	TRBV24-1	TRBJ2-6	CATSVGTGANVLTF	TGTGCCACCAGTGTAGGGACTGGGGCCAACGTCCTGACTTTC
NA	13	NA	TRBV28	TRBJ2-5	CASSLDQEETQYF	TGTGCCAGCAGTTTGGACCAAGAGGAGACCCAGTACTTC
NA	18	TRBD2	TRBV7-3	TRBJ2-2	CASSSPGLAGTSTGELFF	TGTGCCAGCAGCTCTCCGGGACTAGCGGGAACTAGTACCGGGGAGCTGTTTTTT
many	14	NA	TRBV19	TRBJ1-2	CASSIAGTNYGYTF	TGTGCCAGTAGTATAGCTGGGACTAACTATGGCTACACCTTC
NA	15	NA	TRBV11-2	TRBJ2-3	CASNQGYQSTDTQYF	TGTGCCAGCAACCAGGGTTATCAAAGCACAGATACGCAGTATTTT
many	16	NA	TRBV6-1	TRBJ1-4	CASSPRGLGANEKLFF	TGTGCCAGCAGCCCGAGGGGCCTCGGAGCTAATGAAAAACTGTTTTTT
many	15	NA	TRBV11-1	TRBJ2-6	CASSLRSTGANVLTF	TGTGCCAGCAGCTTAAGATCTACTGGGGCCAACGTCCTGACTTTC
many	14	NA	TRBV9	TRBJ2-5	CASSVQGWEETQYF	TGTGCCAGCAGCGTCCAGGGGTGGGAGGAGACCCAGTACTTC
few	14	NA	TRBV7-9	TRBJ1-1	CASSLQASNTEAFF	TGTGCCAGCAGCTTACAGGCCTCGAACACTGAAGCTTTCTTT
many	17	TRBD1	TRBV3-1	TRBJ2-4	CASSKTGTVRAKNIQYF	TGTGCCAGCAGCAAAACCGGGACAGTGAGAGCCAAAAACATTCAGTACTTC
few	14	NA	TRBV20-1	TRBJ2-2	CSAESQGNTGELFF	TGCAGTGCCGAGTCACAGGGGAACACCGGGGAGCTGTTTTTT
few	13	NA	TRBV28	TRBJ1-2	CASSYTGFYGYTF	TGTGCCAGCAGTTACACAGGGTTTTATGGCTACACCTTC
NA	15	TRBD1	TRBV20-1	TRBJ2-7	CSARPPGTAHYEQYF	TGCAGTGCTAGGCCCCCCGGGACAGCTCACTACGAGCAGTACTTC
few	14	NA	TRBV30	TRBJ1-4	CAWTLSGWREKLFF	TGTGCCTGGACTCTGTCGGGATGGCGTGAAAAACTGTTTTTT
many	15	TRBD1	TRBV27	TRBJ2-7	CASSKTHRGNYEQYF	TGTGCCAGCAGTAAAACCCACAGGGGGAACTACGAGCAGTACTTC
many	15	NA	TRBV28	TRBJ2-7	CASSLQGLNSYEQYF	TGTGCCAGCAGTTTACAGGGTTTAAACTCCTACGAGCAGTACTTC
few	12	NA	TRBV28	TRBJ2-3	CASSSGRNTQYF	TGTGCCAGCAGCTCTGGACGAAATACGCAGTATTTT
many	15	NA	TRBV28	TRBJ2-7	CASSTLGGGLYEQYF	TGTGCCAGCAGTACCCTAGGGGGGGGACTCTACGAGCAGTACTTC
many	15	NA	TRBV7-8	TRBJ1-1	CASSRRDTLNTEAFF	TGTGCCAGCAGCCGCCGGGACACTTTGAACACTGAAGCTTTCTTT
NA	16	TRBD1	TRBV7-2	TRBJ1-1	CASSRLGGRGNTEAFF	TGTGCCAGCAGCCGATTAGGGGGCAGGGGGAACACTGAAGCTTTCTTT
NA	16	NA	TRBV3-1	TRBJ1-2	CASSTFKGGTDYGYTF	TGTGCCAGCAGCACATTTAAGGGTGGCACCGATTATGGCTACACCTTC
many	15	NA	TRBV15	TRBJ2-5	CATRRSPGVGETQYF	TGTGCCACCAGACGTTCACCAGGGGTTGGGGAGACCCAGTACTTC
NA	14	NA	TRBV5-5	TRBJ2-7	CASSLGVGAYEQYF	TGTGCCAGCAGCTTGGGGGTCGGGGCCTACGAGCAGTACTTC
few	17	NA	TRBV9	TRBJ2-2	CASSVGGLQSNTGELFF	TGTGCCAGCAGCGTAGGGGGACTCCAGTCGAACACCGGGGAGCTGTTTTTT
many	14	NA	TRBV12-3/TRBV12-4	TRBJ1-1	CASSPVGVKTEAFF	TGTGCCAGCAGCCCCGTTGGGGTAAAAACTGAAGCTTTCTTT
many	16	TRBD1	TRBV28	TRBJ2-7	CASSELTGRLPYEQYF	TGTGCCAGCAGTGAACTGACAGGGCGACTTCCCTACGAGCAGTACTTC
few	13	NA	TRBV7-2	TRBJ2-1	CASSFGGPGEQFF	TGTGCCAGCAGCTTCGGAGGACCCGGTGAGCAGTTCTTC
NA	13	NA	TRBV6-5	TRBJ1-1	CASSSSPGAEAFF	TGTGCCAGCAGTTCCTCCCCAGGGGCTGAAGCTTTCTTT
many	13	NA	TRBV11-2	TRBJ2-5	CASSGGGGETQYF	TGTGCCAGCAGTGGAGGGGGCGGGGAGACCCAGTACTTC
many	15	TRBD1	TRBV5-1	TRBJ1-5	CASSFGDRVNQPQHF	TGCGCCAGCAGCTTTGGGGACAGGGTCAATCAGCCCCAGCATTTT
few	16	TRBD1	TRBV5-6	TRBJ2-7	CASSLAAGTGSYEQYF	TGTGCCAGCAGCTTGGCTGCCGGGACAGGATCCTACGAGCAGTACTTC
many	12	NA	TRBV20-1	TRBJ2-7	CSATGQVDEQYF	TGCAGTGCTACGGGCCAGGTCGACGAGCAGTACTTC
few	13	NA	TRBV30	TRBJ1-5	CAWADRSAQPQHF	TGTGCCTGGGCCGACAGGAGTGCCCAGCCCCAGCATTTT
NA	15	NA	TRBV2	TRBJ2-3	CASSEKGRSTDTQYF	TGTGCCAGCAGTGAAAAGGGTCGGTCCACAGATACGCAGTATTTT
NA	14	NA	TRBV28	TRBJ1-5	CASSFFGLTQPRHF	TGTGCCAGCAGTTTTTTTGGTCTAACTCAGCCCCGGCATTTT
many	11	NA	TRBV30	TRBJ2-7	CACSTEGEQYF	TGTGCCTGCTCCACGGAAGGCGAGCAGTACTTC
many	15	NA	TRBV12-3/TRBV12-4	TRBJ1-5	CASSLAPTSNQPQHF	TGTGCCAGCAGTTTAGCGCCCACGAGCAATCAGCCCCAGCATTTT
few	14	TRBD1	TRBV28	TRBJ2-3	CASSWDRTTDTQYF	TGTGCCAGCAGTTGGGACAGGACCACAGATACGCAGTATTTT
many	13	NA	TRBV2	TRBJ1-5	CASSDYRDQPQHF	TGTGCCAGCAGTGATTACAGGGATCAGCCCCAGCATTTT
NA	16	NA	TRBV3-1	TRBJ1-1	CASSLLRWAPNTEAFF	TGTGCCAGCAGCCTGTTACGGTGGGCTCCGAACACTGAAGCTTTCTTT
few	16	NA	TRBV4-2	TRBJ1-1	CASSQDRDGVDTEAFF	TGTGCCAGCAGCCAAGATCGGGATGGGGTGGACACTGAAGCTTTCTTT
NA	17	NA	TRBV6-1	TRBJ2-6	CASREGQFYSGANVLTF	TGTGCCAGCAGGGAGGGACAGTTTTACTCTGGGGCCAACGTCCTGACTTTC
many	14	NA	TRBV7-8	TRBJ1-2	CASSPITGLDGYTF	TGTGCCAGCAGCCCGATTACAGGGCTGGATGGCTACACCTTC
few	12	NA	TRBV6-2/TRBV6-3	TRBJ1-5	CASSPSSQPQHF	TGTGCCAGCAGCCCAAGTAGTCAGCCCCAGCATTTT
many	15	TRBD1	TRBV6-5	TRBJ2-7	CASSYWDRGNNEQYF	TGTGCCAGCAGTTACTGGGACAGGGGGAACAACGAGCAGTACTTC
many	13	TRBD1	TRBV5-1	TRBJ1-2	CASSSGQDYGYTF	TGCGCCAGCAGCTCGGGACAGGACTATGGCTACACCTTC
NA	13	NA	TRBV11-2	TRBJ1-5	CASSANSSQPQHF	TGTGCCAGCAGCGCGAACAGCAGTCAGCCCCAGCATTTT
many	16	TRBD1	TRBV20-1	TRBJ1-1	CSAREMRQGMNTEAFF	TGCAGTGCTAGAGAGATGAGACAGGGGATGAACACTGAAGCTTTCTTT
many	14	NA	TRBV3-1	TRBJ2-7	CASSQVSAAYEQYF	TGTGCCAGCAGCCAAGTATCAGCTGCCTACGAGCAGTACTTC
NA	14	NA	TRBV29-1	TRBJ2-7	CSVRWRDSVHEQYF	TGCAGCGTTCGGTGGAGGGATTCCGTCCACGAGCAGTACTTC
NA	15	TRBD2	TRBV2	TRBJ2-1	CATRVRDYPSYEQFF	TGTGCCACCCGGGTGCGGGACTACCCATCCTATGAGCAGTTCTTC
NA	17	NA	TRBV20-1	TRBJ1-6	CSASDSRGGTWDSPLHF	TGCAGTGCTAGCGATTCGAGAGGCGGGACTTGGGATTCACCCCTCCACTTT
once	13	NA	TRBV28	TRBJ1-2	CASSNRDPYGYTF	TGTGCCAGCAGTAACAGGGACCCCTATGGCTACACCTTC